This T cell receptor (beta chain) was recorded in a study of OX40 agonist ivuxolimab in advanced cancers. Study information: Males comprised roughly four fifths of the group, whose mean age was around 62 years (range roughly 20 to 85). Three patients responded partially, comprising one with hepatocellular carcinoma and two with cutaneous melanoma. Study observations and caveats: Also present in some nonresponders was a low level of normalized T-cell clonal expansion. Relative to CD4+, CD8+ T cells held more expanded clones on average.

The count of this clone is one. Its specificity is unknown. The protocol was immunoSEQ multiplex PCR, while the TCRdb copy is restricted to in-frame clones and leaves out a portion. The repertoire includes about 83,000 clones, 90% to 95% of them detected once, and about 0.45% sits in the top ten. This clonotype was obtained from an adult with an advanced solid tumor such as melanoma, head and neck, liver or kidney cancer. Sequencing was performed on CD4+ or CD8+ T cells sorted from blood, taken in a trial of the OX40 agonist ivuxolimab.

The CDR3 DNA is TGTGCCAGCAGCTTTCCGGGACAGGTCCGGAACGAGCAGTACTTC. This translates into CASSFPGQVRNEQYF. The chain combines TRBV7-2 with TRBJ2-7; 8 bases agree with TRBD1. Germline V lookup: CDR1 SGHTA, CDR2 FQGNSA. V was pared by 3 bases and J by 5 bases, with 9 bases of the junction left unmatched. This CDR3 has 15 residues.